This T cell receptor beta chain was obtained from a study of spatial heterogeneity in lung cancer. The time point is: sample taken at primary tumor resection. Unsorted whole RNA from tumor, nontumor lung or frozen PBMC underwent sequencing. Per germline, CDR1 MNHEY and CDR2 SVGEGT. CDR3 length: 15 amino acids. The ends lost 1 base at V and 4 bases at J; junction bases unmatched: 4. Each TCR cDNA molecule carried a unique molecular identifier. TCRdb re-derived calls from the 5' RACE reads in MiXCR, one entry per CDR3 protein. The profile shows approximately 40,000 distinct CDR3 sequences, approximately 5.2% of them singletons.

Sequenced here: PBMCs, sampled at surgery. The chain combines TRBV6-2 or TRBV6-3 with TRBJ2-7; the match to TRBD2 covers 10 bases. This TCR came from a female donor with early-stage non-small cell lung cancer. The CDR3 region is CASSYLLAGIYEQYF. The CDR3 DNA reads TGTGCCAGCAGTTACTTACTAGCGGGGATTTACGAGCAGTACTTC.